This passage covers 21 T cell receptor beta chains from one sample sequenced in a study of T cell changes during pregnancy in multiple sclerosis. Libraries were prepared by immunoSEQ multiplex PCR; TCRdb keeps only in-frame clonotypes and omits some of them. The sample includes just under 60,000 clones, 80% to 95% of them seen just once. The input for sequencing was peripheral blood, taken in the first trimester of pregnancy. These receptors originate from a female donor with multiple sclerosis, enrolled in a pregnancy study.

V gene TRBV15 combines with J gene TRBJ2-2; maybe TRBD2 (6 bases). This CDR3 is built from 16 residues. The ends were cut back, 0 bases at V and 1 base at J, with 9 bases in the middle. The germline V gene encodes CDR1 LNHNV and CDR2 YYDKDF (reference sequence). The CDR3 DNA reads TGTGCCACCAGCAGAGATCTCGGGGGGAACACCGGGGAGCTGTTTTTT. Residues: CATSRDLGGNTGELFF.

In DNA form, the CDR3 reads TGTGCCAGCAGCGTGTTGCAGAACACAGATACGCAGTATTTT. Translation gives CASSVLQNTDTQYF. This sequence joins TRBV9 and TRBJ2-3; D is uncertain. The germline V gene has CDR1 SGDLS and CDR2 YYNGEE. V was shortened by 2 bases and J by 2 bases, with 9 bases between the two germline ends. This CDR3 is 14 amino acids long.

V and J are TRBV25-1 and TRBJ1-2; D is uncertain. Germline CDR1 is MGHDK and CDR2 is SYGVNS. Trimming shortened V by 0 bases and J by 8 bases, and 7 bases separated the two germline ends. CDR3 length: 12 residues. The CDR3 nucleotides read TGTGCCAGCAGTGAATACCCGGGAGGCTACACCTTC. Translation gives CASSEYPGGYTF.

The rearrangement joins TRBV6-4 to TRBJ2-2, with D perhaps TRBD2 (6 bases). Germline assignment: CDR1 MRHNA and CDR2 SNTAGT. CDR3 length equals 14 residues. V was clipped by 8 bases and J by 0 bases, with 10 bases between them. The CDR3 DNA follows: TGTGCCAGCGGGACTCACCCGAACACCGGGGAGCTGTTTTTT. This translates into CASGTHPNTGELFF.

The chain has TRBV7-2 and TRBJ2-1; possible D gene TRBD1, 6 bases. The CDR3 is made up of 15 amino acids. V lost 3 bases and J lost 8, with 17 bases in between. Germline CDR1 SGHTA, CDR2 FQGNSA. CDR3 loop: CASSLGRGMVYEQFF. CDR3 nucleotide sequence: TGTGCCAGCAGCTTGGGCAGGGGAATGGTGTATGAGCAGTTCTTC. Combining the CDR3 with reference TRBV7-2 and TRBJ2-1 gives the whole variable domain GAGVSQSPSNKVTEKGKDVELRCDPISGHTALYWYRQSLGQGLEFLIYFQGNSAPDKSGLPSDRFSAERTGGSVSTLTIQRTQQEDSAVYLCASSLGRGMVYEQFFGPGTRLTVL.

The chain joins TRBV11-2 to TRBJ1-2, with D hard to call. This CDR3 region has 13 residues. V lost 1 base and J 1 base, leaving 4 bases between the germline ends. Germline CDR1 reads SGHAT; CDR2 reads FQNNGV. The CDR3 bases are TGTGCCAGCAGCTTAGGCGGTAACTATGGCTACACCTTC. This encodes CASSLGGNYGYTF.

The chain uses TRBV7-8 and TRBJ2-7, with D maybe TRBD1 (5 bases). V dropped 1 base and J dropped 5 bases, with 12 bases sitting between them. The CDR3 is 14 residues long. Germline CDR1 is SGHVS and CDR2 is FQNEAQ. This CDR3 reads CASSLGQGIHEQYF. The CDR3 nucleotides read TGTGCCAGCAGCTTAGGGCAGGGTATTCACGAGCAGTACTTC.

In nucleotides, the CDR3 is TGCGCCAGCAGCTTGGCACTAGCGGGGGGCTACGAGCAGTACTTC. Protein product: CASSLALAGGYEQYF. The V call is TRBV5-1, the J call TRBJ2-7; TRBD2 matches 12 bases. With V trimmed by 0 bases and J by 3 bases, 1 base remained unmatched. CDR3 length equals 15 residues. Germline values: CDR1 SGHRS, CDR2 YFSETQ.

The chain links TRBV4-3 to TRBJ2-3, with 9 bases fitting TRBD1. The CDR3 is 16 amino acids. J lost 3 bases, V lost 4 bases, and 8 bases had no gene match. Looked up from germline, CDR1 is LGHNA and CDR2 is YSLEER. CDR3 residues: CASSRQGQGVTDTQYF. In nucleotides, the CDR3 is TGCGCCAGCAGCCGACAGGGACAGGGAGTGACAGATACGCAGTATTTT.

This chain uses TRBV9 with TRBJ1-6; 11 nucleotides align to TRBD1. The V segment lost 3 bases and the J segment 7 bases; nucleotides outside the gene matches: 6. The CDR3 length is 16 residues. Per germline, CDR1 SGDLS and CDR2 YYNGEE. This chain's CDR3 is CASSAPDRGRNSPLHF. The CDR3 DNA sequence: TGTGCCAGCAGCGCCCCGGACAGGGGGCGGAATTCACCCCTCCACTTT.

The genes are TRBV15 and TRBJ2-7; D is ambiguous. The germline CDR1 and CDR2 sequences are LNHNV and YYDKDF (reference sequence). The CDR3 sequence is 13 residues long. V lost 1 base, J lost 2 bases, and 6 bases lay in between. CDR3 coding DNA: TGTGCCACCAGCAGAGCTATAACCTACGAGCAGTACTTC. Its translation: CATSRAITYEQYF.

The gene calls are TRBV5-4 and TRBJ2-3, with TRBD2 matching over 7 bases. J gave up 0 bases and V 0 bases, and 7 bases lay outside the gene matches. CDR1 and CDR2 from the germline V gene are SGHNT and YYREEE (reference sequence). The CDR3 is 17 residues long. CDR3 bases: TGTGCCAGCAGCTTGGTTGGGAGCGGGGTGAGCACAGATACGCAGTATTTT. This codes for CASSLVGSGVSTDTQYF.

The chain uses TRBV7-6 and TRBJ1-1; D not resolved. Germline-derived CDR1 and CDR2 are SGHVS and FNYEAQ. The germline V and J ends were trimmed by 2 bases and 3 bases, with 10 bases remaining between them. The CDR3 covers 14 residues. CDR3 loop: CASSLRQRDTEAFF. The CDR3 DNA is TGTGCCAGCAGCTTAAGGCAGAGGGACACTGAAGCTTTCTTT.

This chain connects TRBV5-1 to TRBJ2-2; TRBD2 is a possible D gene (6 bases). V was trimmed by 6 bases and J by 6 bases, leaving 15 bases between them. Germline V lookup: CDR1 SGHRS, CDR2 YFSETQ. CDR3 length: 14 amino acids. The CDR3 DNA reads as TGCGCCAGCACTTATGGTCCGGGAGCCGGGGAGCTGTTTTTT. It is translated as CASTYGPGAGELFF.

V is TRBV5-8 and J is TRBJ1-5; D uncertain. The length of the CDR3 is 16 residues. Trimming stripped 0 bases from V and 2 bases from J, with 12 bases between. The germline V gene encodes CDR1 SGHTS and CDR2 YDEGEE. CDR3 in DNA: TGTGCCAGCAGCTTGGGCAGGATTTCGGGCAATCAGCCCCAGCATTTT. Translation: CASSLGRISGNQPQHF.

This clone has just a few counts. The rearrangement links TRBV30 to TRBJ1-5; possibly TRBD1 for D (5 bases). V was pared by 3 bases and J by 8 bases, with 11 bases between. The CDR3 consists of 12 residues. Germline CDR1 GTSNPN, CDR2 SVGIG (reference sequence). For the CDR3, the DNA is TGTGCCTGGAGGGAGGGGAAGGAGCCCCAGCATTTT. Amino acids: CAWREGKEPQHF.

In nucleotides, the CDR3 is TGTGCCAGCAGTTTCCCGGCGGATAACTATGGCTACACCTTC. The encoded protein is CASSFPADNYGYTF. This sequence joins TRBV28 and TRBJ1-2; D is uncertain. Germline V gene data show CDR1 as MDHEN and CDR2 as SYDVKM. V dropped 3 bases and J dropped 1 base, with 9 bases sitting between them. The CDR3 spans 14 residues.

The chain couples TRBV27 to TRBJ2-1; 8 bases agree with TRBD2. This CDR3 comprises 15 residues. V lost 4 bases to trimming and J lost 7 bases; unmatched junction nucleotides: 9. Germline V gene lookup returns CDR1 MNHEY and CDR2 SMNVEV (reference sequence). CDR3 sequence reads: CASSSTGTRFNEQFF. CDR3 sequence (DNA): TGTGCCAGCAGTTCCACCGGGACTAGGTTTAATGAGCAGTTCTTC.

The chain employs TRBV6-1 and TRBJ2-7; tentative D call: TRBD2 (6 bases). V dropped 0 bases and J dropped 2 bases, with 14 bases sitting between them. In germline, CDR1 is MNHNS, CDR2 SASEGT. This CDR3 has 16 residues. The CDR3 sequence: CASSEAQGLIAYEQYF. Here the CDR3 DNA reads TGTGCCAGCAGTGAAGCGCAGGGACTGATCGCCTACGAGCAGTACTTC.

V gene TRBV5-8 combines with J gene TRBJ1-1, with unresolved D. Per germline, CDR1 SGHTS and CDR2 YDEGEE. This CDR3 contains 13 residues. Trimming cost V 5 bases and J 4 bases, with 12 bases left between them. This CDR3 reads CASRHPHGTEAFF. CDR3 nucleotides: TGTGCCAGCAGGCACCCCCACGGCACTGAAGCTTTCTTT.

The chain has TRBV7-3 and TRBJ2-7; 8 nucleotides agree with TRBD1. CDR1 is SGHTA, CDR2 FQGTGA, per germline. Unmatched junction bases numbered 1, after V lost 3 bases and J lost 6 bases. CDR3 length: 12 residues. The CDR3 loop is CASSLTGVEQYF. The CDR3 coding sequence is TGTGCCAGCAGCTTGACAGGGGTCGAGCAGTACTTC. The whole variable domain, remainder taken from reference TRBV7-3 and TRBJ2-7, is GAGVSQTPSNKVTEKGKYVELRCDPISGHTALYWYRQSLGQGPEFLIYFQGTGAADDSGLPNDRFFAVRPEGSVSTLKIQRTERGDSAVYLCASSLTGVEQYFGPGTRLTVT.